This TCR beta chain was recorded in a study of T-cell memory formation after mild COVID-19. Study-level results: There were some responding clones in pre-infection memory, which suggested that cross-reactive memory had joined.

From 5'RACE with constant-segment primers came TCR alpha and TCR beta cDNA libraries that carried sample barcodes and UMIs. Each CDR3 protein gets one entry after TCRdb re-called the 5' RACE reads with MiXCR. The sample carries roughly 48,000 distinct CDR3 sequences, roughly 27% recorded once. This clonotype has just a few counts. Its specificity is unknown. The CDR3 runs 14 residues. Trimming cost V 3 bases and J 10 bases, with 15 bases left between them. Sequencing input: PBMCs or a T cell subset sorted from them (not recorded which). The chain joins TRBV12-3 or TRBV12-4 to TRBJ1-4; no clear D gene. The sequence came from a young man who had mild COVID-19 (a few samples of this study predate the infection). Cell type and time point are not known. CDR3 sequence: CASSFGEPLGKLFF. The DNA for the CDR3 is TGTGCCAGCAGTTTCGGGGAGCCCCTTGGAAAACTGTTTTTT.